This T cell receptor beta chain was identified in a study of T cells in Graves' hyperthyroidism and ophthalmopathy. The CDR3 is made up of 14 amino acids. Per germline, CDR1 SQVTM and CDR2 ANQGSEA. TCR beta CDR3 sequences were amplified from RNA transcripts. Carried out on the TCR CDR3, a first-round RT-PCR used the HTBI primer set. TCRdb re-called the multiplex PCR reads with MiXCR, one entry per CDR3 protein. The sample consists of approximately 400,000 distinct CDR3 sequences, 15% of them appearing once. In regard to this clonotype: Mismatch with germline at one junction end may stem from a read error.

Material: blood. This TCR came from a woman under 40 with Graves' hyperthyroidism. J is TRBJ2-3 and V is TRBV29-1, with a tentative D call TRBD1 (5 bases). CDR3 sequence: CSAPPLRSTGTQYF. The CDR3 coding sequence is TGCAGCGCCCCACCCCTTAGAAGCACAGGTACGCAGTATTTT.